This T cell receptor beta chain stems from a study of blood T cell repertoires in COVID-19. Study details: Sample material is recorded as cDNA or gDNA derived from T cells, B-cell-depleted T cells, or PBMCs.

Only in-frame clones appear in the TCRdb table, and some are missing; sequencing was by immunoSEQ multiplex PCR. The top ten clones hold around 3% of a sample with about 360,000 clones, approximately 82% of them seen once. The CDR3 spans 15 residues. Germline assignment: CDR1 GTSNPN and CDR2 SVGIG (reference sequence). V lost 0 bases and J lost 0, with 8 bases in between. This TCR derives from a man aged 25 to 45 with active or convalescent COVID-19. The sequenced sample was peripheral blood. J is TRBJ1-4 and V is TRBV30; a weak D match, TRBD1 (6 bases). CDR3 loop: CAWSVGGSTNEKLFF. In nucleotides, the CDR3 is TGTGCCTGGAGTGTAGGGGGTTCAACTAATGAAAAACTGTTTTTT.